These 30 T cell receptor beta chains originate from one sample sequenced in a study of radiation and T cells in renal cell carcinoma. TCRdb's table, derived via immunoSEQ multiplex PCR, lists solely in-frame clones and lacks some. This table holds about 140,000 clones, less than 90% found once. This sample's time point: baseline pretreatment blood. Treatment described: 15 Gy SBRT to primary tumor, nephrectomy 4 weeks later. The sequencing used blood, collected from a patient whose treatment included radiotherapy and nephrectomy. The source of these receptors is a woman aged 50 to 65 with renal cell carcinoma.

The J gene is TRBJ1-3, the V gene TRBV15; D unresolved. Trimming took off 0 bases at V and 4 bases at J, with 7 bases between the two ends. This CDR3 has 14 amino acids. Germline V lookup: CDR1 LNHNV, CDR2 YYDKDF (reference sequence). Written as DNA, the CDR3 is TGTGCCACCAGCAGAGATAAAGGAGGAAACACCATATATTTT. Protein: CATSRDKGGNTIYF. Variable domain in full (rest from reference TRBV15 and TRBJ1-3): DAMVIQNPRYQVTQFGKPVTLSCSQTLNHNVMYWYQQKSSQAPKLLFHYYDKDFNNEADTPDNFQSRRPNTSFCFLDIRSPGLGDTAMYLCATSRDKGGNTIYFGEGSWLTVV.

This rearrangement joins TRBV29-1 to TRBJ1-2; 7 bases fit TRBD1. CDR1 and CDR2 from the germline V gene are SQVTM and ANQGSEA. With V trimmed by 4 bases and J by 0 bases, 8 bases remained unmatched. The CDR3 spans 15 residues. The CDR3 loop is CSVGEVGTANYGYTF. As DNA, the CDR3 is TGCAGCGTTGGGGAAGTCGGGACAGCTAACTATGGCTACACCTTC.

This chain uses TRBV5-1 with TRBJ1-3; D is ambiguous. Germline assignment: CDR1 SGHRS and CDR2 YFSETQ. The germline V and J ends were trimmed by 5 bases and 1 base, with 7 bases remaining between them. There are 13 residues in the CDR3. CDR3: CASRDLSGNTIYF. For the CDR3, the DNA is TGCGCCAGCAGAGATCTTTCTGGAAACACCATATATTTT.

The chain combines TRBV9 with TRBJ2-7; D tentatively fits TRBD1 or TRBD2 (5 bases each). Trimming cost V 2 bases and J 0 bases, with 9 bases left between them. From germline, CDR1 is SGDLS and CDR2 YYNGEE. This CDR3 contains 14 residues. DNA for the CDR3: TGTGCCAGCAGCGTGGACGGGACCTCCTACGAGCAGTACTTC. Amino acid sequence: CASSVDGTSYEQYF. Using reference TRBV9 and TRBJ2-7 for the parts outside the CDR3, the full variable domain is DSGVTQTPKHLITATGQRVTLRCSPRSGDLSVYWYQQSLDQGLQFLIQYYNGEERAKGNILERFSAQQFPDLHSELNLSSLELGDSALYFCASSVDGTSYEQYFGPGTRLTVT.

The chain employs TRBV18 and TRBJ2-7; 12 nucleotides line up with TRBD2. The trim removed 0 bases at V and 6 bases at J, leaving 3 bases unmatched. Germline CDR1 reads KGHSH; CDR2 reads LQKENI. The CDR3 runs to 15 residues. The DNA of the CDR3 is TGTGCCAGCTCACCACCGGGACTAGCGGGTGTCGAGCAGTACTTC. Residues: CASSPPGLAGVEQYF. Combining the CDR3 with reference TRBV18 and TRBJ2-7 gives the whole variable domain NAGVMQNPRHLVRRRGQEARLRCSPMKGHSHVYWYRQLPEEGLKFMVYLQKENIIDESGMPKERFSAEFPKEGPSILRIQQVVRGDSAAYFCASSPPGLAGVEQYFGPGTRLTVT.

This sequence joins TRBV5-4 and TRBJ2-7, with 10 bases matching TRBD2. Trimming removed 1 base from V and 4 bases from J; junction bases left unmatched: 5. CDR3 length equals 15 residues. Germline loops: CDR1 SGHNT, CDR2 YYREEE (reference sequence). The CDR3 DNA reads TGTGCCAGCAGCTTGATGGCTAGCGGGAGTTACGAGCAGTACTTC. It specifies CASSLMASGSYEQYF.

The chain links TRBV30 to TRBJ1-2, with D tentatively TRBD1 (5 bases). The CDR3 covers 13 residues. Germline CDR1 GTSNPN, CDR2 SVGIG (reference sequence). V was clipped by 3 bases and J by 3 bases, with 11 bases between them. The CDR3 here is CAWRSGGYYGYTF. CDR3 in DNA: TGTGCCTGGAGGAGTGGGGGATACTATGGCTACACCTTC.

CDR3 DNA: TGCGCCAGCAGCCTAAGCAAGAGGGGTACCGGGGAGCTGTTTTTT. Amino acid sequence: CASSLSKRGTGELFF. This chain uses TRBV4-1 with TRBJ2-2, with D perhaps given as TRBD1 or TRBD2 (5 bases each). Trimming shortened V by 4 bases and J by 5 bases, and 14 bases separated the two germline ends. Per the germline V gene, CDR1 is MGHRA and CDR2 is YSYEKL. This CDR3 contains 15 residues.

The rearrangement joins TRBV7-2 to TRBJ2-5; D call uncertain. The CDR3 length is 12 residues. V lost 7 bases and J 6 bases, leaving 12 bases between the germline ends. Germline-derived CDR1 and CDR2 are SGHTA and FQGNSA. In DNA form, the CDR3 reads TGTGCCAGCAAAGCTACGGCAAAGACCCAGTACTTC. Protein sequence: CASKATAKTQYF.

V gene TRBV5-1 combines with J gene TRBJ2-7, with a tentative D call TRBD2 (6 bases). Germline CDR1 is SGHRS and CDR2 is YFSETQ. V lost 4 bases to trimming and J lost 3 bases, with 14 bases between them. The CDR3 extends over 14 amino acids. CDR3 DNA: TGCGCCAGCAGCGAAAGCGGGCAAATCTACGAGCAGTACTTC. Amino acid sequence: CASSESGQIYEQYF.

This clone has more than one count but fewer than ten. The chain employs TRBV6-5 and TRBJ2-7; maybe TRBD1 (6 bases). V lost 2 bases to trimming and J lost 0 bases, with 8 bases between them. This CDR3 is built from 14 residues. Germline-derived CDR1 and CDR2 are MNHEY and SVGAGI. The CDR3 coding sequence is TGTGCCAGCAGTTACGAGGACAGCTCCTACGAGCAGTACTTC. Amino acids: CASSYEDSSYEQYF.

The J gene is TRBJ1-5, the V gene TRBV10-3, with 8 bases matching TRBD1. The CDR3 has 14 residues. The V segment lost 5 bases and the J segment 5 bases; nucleotides outside the gene matches: 5. Germline CDR1 reads ENHRY; CDR2 reads SYGVKD. CDR3 amino acids: CAISPGGSDQPQHF. CDR3 DNA: TGTGCCATCAGTCCAGGGGGCTCGGATCAGCCCCAGCATTTT.

This chain connects TRBV9 to TRBJ1-2; D unresolved. V was cut by 7 bases and J by 4 bases, with 8 bases left in between. The CDR3 loop spans 11 amino acids. CDR1 and CDR2 (germline): SGDLS, YYNGEE. The CDR3: CASGTTYGYTF. The CDR3 bases are TGTGCCAGCGGTACCACCTATGGCTACACCTTC.

The chain joins TRBV15 to TRBJ2-1, with D possibly matching TRBD1 (5 bases). The CDR3 runs to 15 residues. Germline V gene sequence: CDR1 LNHNV, CDR2 YYDKDF (reference sequence). V was shortened by 1 base and J by 3 bases, with 10 bases between the two germline ends. The CDR3 sequence is CATSRVGDSYNEQFF. The CDR3 nucleotides read TGTGCCACCAGCAGAGTGGGCGACAGCTACAATGAGCAGTTCTTC.

The chain employs TRBV7-9 and TRBJ2-1; no definite D call. V was pared by 5 bases and J by 2 bases, with 10 bases between. Germline V gene sequence: CDR1 SEHNR, CDR2 FQNEAQ (reference sequence). The CDR3 totals 14 residues. CDR3: CASSPEPTYNEQFF. In DNA, the CDR3 is TGTGCCAGCAGCCCTGAGCCCACCTACAATGAGCAGTTCTTC. Based on the CDR3 plus reference TRBV7-9 and TRBJ2-1, the full variable domain is DTGVSQNPRHKITKRGQNVTFRCDPISEHNRLYWYRQTLGQGPEFLTYFQNEAQLEKSRLLSDRFSAERPKGSFSTLEIQRTEQGDSAMYLCASSPEPTYNEQFFGPGTRLTVL.

The chain employs TRBV29-1 and TRBJ1-5; possible D gene TRBD1, 6 bases. Germline CDR1 is SQVTM and CDR2 is ANQGSEA. Trimming removed 4 bases from V and 3 bases from J, with 10 bases in between. The CDR3 totals 13 residues. The CDR3 sequence: CSVARGVNQPQHF. CDR3 in DNA: TGCAGCGTTGCCAGGGGAGTCAATCAGCCCCAGCATTTT.

With respect to this clone: Other nucleotide sequences in the sample specify the same CDR3. V is TRBV7-9 and J is TRBJ1-1, with 8 positions matching TRBD1. The CDR3 runs to 13 residues. Germline lookup yields CDR1 SEHNR and CDR2 FQNEAQ (reference sequence). J lost 8 bases, V lost 5 bases, and 7 bases had no gene match. CDR3 in amino acids: CASSLDGQGEAFF. CDR3 sequence (DNA): TGTGCCAGCAGCCTGGACGGACAGGGCGAAGCTTTCTTT.

Only a few counts were recorded for this clone. The V gene is TRBV7-9, the J gene TRBJ1-3; weak D call: TRBD1 (6 bases). The CDR3 length is 15 residues. Germline V gene data show CDR1 as SEHNR and CDR2 as FQNEAQ (reference sequence). The V end was cut by 5 bases, the J end by 0 bases, with 11 bases between. This CDR3 is CASSQGTPSGNTIYF. CDR3 in DNA: TGTGCCAGCAGCCAAGGGACACCCTCTGGAAACACCATATATTTT.

The rearrangement uses TRBV5-1 and TRBJ2-7; D is uncertain. The CDR3 covers 18 residues. CDR1 is SGHRS, CDR2 YFSETQ, per germline. The germline V and J ends were trimmed by 3 bases and 4 bases, with 26 bases remaining between them. CDR3 region: CASSWRLLQNNERYEQYF. The CDR3 coding sequence is TGCGCCAGCAGCTGGAGACTTCTACAGAACAATGAACGGTACGAGCAGTACTTC.

The chain employs TRBV7-2 and TRBJ1-1; D gene unclear. V was trimmed by 4 bases and J by 1 base, leaving 13 bases between them. Germline CDR1 is SGHTA and CDR2 is FQGNSA. This CDR3 is 15 amino acids long. The CDR3, as DNA: TGTGCCAGCAGCTCGCAGAGGGTGTCGAACACTGAAGCTTTCTTT. Translated, it gives CASSSQRVSNTEAFF.

This rearrangement joins TRBV7-8 to TRBJ1-1; 10 bases are shared with TRBD1. The J segment lost 5 bases and the V segment lost 5 bases, leaving 8 bases of the junction unmatched. The CDR3 spans 15 residues. Germline-derived CDR1 and CDR2 are SGHVS and FQNEAQ. In DNA form, the CDR3 reads TGTGCCAGCAGCCTACGACAGGGGGCTTTGACTGAAGCTTTCTTT. It translates to CASSLRQGALTEAFF.

The chain combines TRBV19 with TRBJ1-6; unclear D gene. Germline-derived CDR1 and CDR2 are LNHDA and SQIVND (reference sequence). The CDR3 extends over 14 amino acids. Deletions cut 8 bases from V and 10 bases from J, with 18 bases between. CDR3 nucleotide sequence: TGTGCCAGTGCAGTAAGTTCGGAGGGCTCACCCCTCCACTTT. It specifies CASAVSSEGSPLHF.

This chain links TRBV7-2 with TRBJ2-7; perhaps D is TRBD1 or TRBD2 (5 bases each). The ends were cut back, 5 bases at V and 1 base at J, with 12 bases in the middle. The CDR3 has 14 residues. CDR1 SGHTA and CDR2 FQGNSA come from the germline V gene. The CDR3 protein is CASSRRDGSYEQYF. CDR3 nucleotide sequence: TGTGCCAGCAGCCGACGGGACGGTTCCTACGAGCAGTACTTC.

This clone was counted a few times. This chain joins TRBV5-4 and TRBJ2-1; D remains unclear. V was cut by 0 bases and J by 7 bases, with 5 bases left in between. This CDR3 has 12 residues. Germline V gene lookup returns CDR1 SGHNT and CDR2 YYREEE (reference sequence). CDR3 protein: CASSLDGNEQFF. Here the CDR3 DNA reads TGTGCCAGCAGCTTGGATGGGAATGAGCAGTTCTTC.

This clone was seen just once. V is TRBV18 and J is TRBJ2-3; possibly TRBD1 for D (5 bases). This CDR3 comprises 15 residues. Germline CDR1 KGHSH, CDR2 LQKENI. V lost 2 bases to trimming and J lost 2 bases, with 11 bases between them. The CDR3 here is CASSPRQGFTDTQYF. DNA for the CDR3: TGTGCCAGCTCACCAAGGCAGGGATTCACAGATACGCAGTATTTT.

The V gene is TRBV7-2, the J gene TRBJ1-5; TRBD1 matches 8 bases. The V and J ends lost 5 bases and 4 bases, in that order; junction bases with no gene match: 10. CDR3 length: 16 amino acids. Germline V gene data show CDR1 as SGHTA and CDR2 as FQGNSA. The CDR3 region is CASSMDRVRGNQPQHF. Here the CDR3 DNA reads TGTGCCAGCAGCATGGACAGGGTCAGAGGAAATCAGCCCCAGCATTTT.

The CDR3 reads CASREGRDSYEQYF. CDR3 DNA sequence: TGTGCCAGCAGGGAGGGGCGAGATAGCTACGAGCAGTACTTC. The chain is built from TRBV28 and TRBJ2-7, with D maybe TRBD2 (6 bases). Deletions cut 6 bases from V and 3 bases from J, with 15 bases between. The CDR3 extends over 14 amino acids. Germline CDR1 MDHEN, CDR2 SYDVKM.

The chain has TRBV19 and TRBJ1-2; the D is unclear. CDR3 length: 13 amino acids. The ends were cut back, 3 bases at V and 4 bases at J, with 9 bases in the middle. Germline-derived CDR1 and CDR2 are LNHDA and SQIVND (reference sequence). The CDR3 bases are TGTGCCAGTAGTATGAACAGTGTCTATGGCTACACCTTC. Translating it yields CASSMNSVYGYTF.

The gene calls are TRBV27 and TRBJ1-1, with D possibly being TRBD1 (5 bases). Trimming removed 2 bases at V and 5 bases at J, with 12 bases between. This CDR3 has 14 residues. Germline values: CDR1 MNHEY, CDR2 SMNVEV (reference sequence). The CDR3 DNA sequence: TGTGCCAGCAGTTTAGGGGGAGTTAGAACTGAAGCTTTCTTT. This sequence encodes CASSLGGVRTEAFF.

This clone was observed a handful of times. The genes are TRBV19 and TRBJ1-4; 8 bases match TRBD1. The CDR3 runs to 16 residues. V was pared by 5 bases and J by 4 bases, with 9 bases of the junction left unmatched. The germline gives CDR1 LNHDA, CDR2 SQIVND (reference sequence). The CDR3 DNA sequence: TGTGCCAGTAGTGGCATCAGGGGGCTCGGTAATGAAAAACTGTTTTTT. This gives the protein CASSGIRGLGNEKLFF. Drawing the rest from reference TRBV19 and TRBJ1-4, the complete variable domain is DGGITQSPKYLFRKEGQNVTLSCEQNLNHDAMYWYRQDPGQGLRLIYYSQIVNDFQKGDIAEGYSVSREKKESFPLTVTSAQKNPTAFYLCASSGIRGLGNEKLFFGSGTQLSVL.